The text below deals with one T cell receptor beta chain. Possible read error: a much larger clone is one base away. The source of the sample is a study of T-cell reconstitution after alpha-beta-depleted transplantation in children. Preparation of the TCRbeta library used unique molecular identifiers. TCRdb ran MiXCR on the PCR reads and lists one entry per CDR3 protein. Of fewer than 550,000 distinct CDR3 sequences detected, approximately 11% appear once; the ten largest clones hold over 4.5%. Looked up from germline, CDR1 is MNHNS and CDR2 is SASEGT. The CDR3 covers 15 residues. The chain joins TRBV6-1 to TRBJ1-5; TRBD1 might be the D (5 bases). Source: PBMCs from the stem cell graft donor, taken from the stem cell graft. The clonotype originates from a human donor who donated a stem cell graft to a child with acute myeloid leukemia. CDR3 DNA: TGTGCCAACAGTCGGACACCATCCCGGGATCAGCCCCAGCATTTT. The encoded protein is CANSRTPSRDQPQHF.